These T cell receptor beta chains were read from a single sample in a study of T cell responses to AZD1222 COVID-19 vaccine. Repertoires were generated with immunoSEQ multiplex PCR, while TCRdb's copy carries only in-frame clones and drops some. The sample yields some 88,000 clones, roughly nine tenths seen once. This specimen was peripheral blood, taken 28 days after the second AZD1222 dose. The receptors derive from an adult who received the AZD1222 COVID-19 vaccine. Each CDR3 is given with its conserved first and last residue. The D gene is left open where the match is weak. Clone size is given for some rows only: seen once, a few or many times, or a class if the clone is expanded.

V gene	D gene	J gene	clone size	CDR3 DNA	CDR3 protein
TRBV6-1	-	TRBJ1-2	-	TGTGCCAGCAGTGAACATCCTGGGACGGGAGGGAATGGCTACACCTTC	CASSEHPGTGGNGYTF
TRBV9	TRBD2	TRBJ2-3	-	TGTGCCAGCAGCGTAGCAGCCCTAGCGGGGATAGGGGGGGACACAGATACGCAGTATTTT	CASSVAALAGIGGDTDTQYF
TRBV5-5	TRBD1	TRBJ1-1	-	TGTGCCAGCAGCTATGACTACTCCAGGGGGCAGCGGACTGAAGCTTTCTTT	CASSYDYSRGQRTEAFF
TRBV18	-	TRBJ1-1	-	TGTGCCAGCTCACCCGGGACGGTTCGTAGGACTGAAGCTTTCTTT	CASSPGTVRRTEAFF
TRBV4-2	-	TRBJ2-1	-	TGTGCCAGCAGCCAAGATCGCTATGCTCGGGAGCAGTTCTTC	CASSQDRYAREQFF
TRBV5-1	TRBD1	TRBJ2-3	-	TGCGCCAGCAGTACCAGGACAGGGGGAACAGATACGCAGTATTTT	CASSTRTGGTDTQYF
TRBV7-2	TRBD2	TRBJ2-3	-	TGTGCCAGCAGCTTGGGACTAGCGGGGGGGCCAGATACGCAGTATTTT	CASSLGLAGGPDTQYF
TRBV19	-	TRBJ2-7	-	TGTGCCAGTAGTATACAAACCGTGTACGAGCAGTACTTC	CASSIQTVYEQYF
TRBV18	-	TRBJ1-1	-	TGTGCCAGCTCCCAGGACAAGGGGGCTGAAGCTTTCTTT	CASSQDKGAEAFF
TRBV6-4	-	TRBJ2-2	-	TGTGCCAGCAGTGACTCACAAGAAACCGGGGAGCTGTTTTTT	CASSDSQETGELFF
TRBV14	-	TRBJ2-5	once	TGTGCCAGCAGCCGAGCGTCCCACGGGACCCAGTACTTC	CASSRASHGTQYF
TRBV5-6	TRBD1	TRBJ2-1	-	TGTGCCAGCAGCCCGACAGGGCCCCCCGAGCAGTTCTTC	CASSPTGPPEQFF
TRBV25-1	-	TRBJ2-7	-	TGTGCCAGCAGTGAATATAGAGGCTCCTACGAGCAGTACTTC	CASSEYRGSYEQYF
TRBV6-6	-	TRBJ1-5	-	TGTGCCAGCAGTTACTTCGAGGGCCCCAATCAGCCCCAGCATTTT	CASSYFEGPNQPQHF
TRBV25-1	TRBD1	TRBJ1-3	-	TGTGCCAGCCGGGACAGGGCTGGAAACACCATATATTTT	CASRDRAGNTIYF
TRBV7-2	-	TRBJ1-2	-	TGTGCCAGCAGCTTAGGAGGTACGGGGGGCTTCACCTATGGCTACACCTTC	CASSLGGTGGFTYGYTF
TRBV18	-	TRBJ1-2	-	TGTGCCAGCTCAGGGTACCACCCTCCAGCGGGACGAGACGGGTACACCTTC	CASSGYHPPAGRDGYTF
TRBV19	TRBD1	TRBJ2-5	-	TGTGCCAGTAGAAGACAGGGGGTTCCCCAAGAGACCCAGTACTTC	CASRRQGVPQETQYF
TRBV6-1	-	TRBJ1-2	few	TGTGCCAGCAGGGAAGGGGTAGAGGGCGGCTATGGCTACACCTTC	CASREGVEGGYGYTF
TRBV6-5	-	TRBJ2-7	-	TGTGCCAGCAGTCCTTGGGGGGGGCTTCCCTACGAGCAGTACTTC	CASSPWGGLPYEQYF
TRBV5-1	-	TRBJ2-1	-	TGCGCCAGCGGGGGGGCATACAATGAGCAGTTCTTC	CASGGAYNEQFF
TRBV24-1	-	TRBJ1-1	-	TGTGCCACCAGTGATGGGTTAAGGGAAGCTTTCTTT	CATSDGLREAFF
TRBV30	TRBD1	TRBJ1-1	-	TGTGCCTGGACCGGACAGGGGGGAAGGAACACTGAAGCTTTCTTT	CAWTGQGGRNTEAFF
TRBV6-5	-	TRBJ1-5	-	TGTGCCAGCACACGGTATAGCAATCAGCCCCAGCATTTT	CASTRYSNQPQHF
TRBV11-2	TRBD2	TRBJ2-5	once	TGTGCCAGCAGCTTGGCGGGGGGCCAAGAGACCCAGTACTTC	CASSLAGGQETQYF
TRBV11-3	-	TRBJ1-4	-	TGTGCCAGCAGCTTATTCGGGACCTTTGAAAAACTGTTTTTT	CASSLFGTFEKLFF
TRBV24-1	TRBD1	TRBJ2-2	-	TGTGCCACCAGTGAGGGCAGGGGGATTTCGAACACCGGGGAGCTGTTTTTT	CATSEGRGISNTGELFF
TRBV6-5	-	TRBJ1-5	-	TGTGCCAGCAGTTACTCGAGGTCAGGGCCGGGGCAGCCCCAGCATTTT	CASSYSRSGPGQPQHF
TRBV5-1	TRBD1	TRBJ1-4	-	TGCGCCAGCAGCTTACAGGGGGCGTGGGAAAAACTGTTTTTT	CASSLQGAWEKLFF
TRBV27	-	TRBJ1-4	-	TGTGCCAGCATTCCCCCTTCAGGGGAGGGTAATGAAAAACTGTTTTTT	CASIPPSGEGNEKLFF
TRBV5-1	TRBD2	TRBJ2-5	-	TGCGCCAGCAGCTTGGAACTAGCGGGTGCGGGCGGGGCCCAGTACTTC	CASSLELAGAGGAQYF
TRBV3-1/TRBV3-2	TRBD1	TRBJ1-2	-	TGTGCCAGCAGCCAAGATTGGCAGGGGGCTGGTGGCTACACCTTC	CASSQDWQGAGGYTF
TRBV7-9	TRBD1	TRBJ1-3	-	TGTGCCAGCAGTCGACAGGGGGCAACTGGAAACACCATATATTTT	CASSRQGATGNTIYF
TRBV7-2	-	TRBJ1-5	-	TGTGCCAGCAGCTTAACAGGAGATAGCAATCAGCCCCAGCATTTT	CASSLTGDSNQPQHF
TRBV19	-	TRBJ1-4	-	TGTGCCAGTAGCCCCACAGGGCTCAAAGGGGAAAAACTGTTTTTT	CASSPTGLKGEKLFF
TRBV7-2	TRBD1	TRBJ1-2	-	TGTGCCAGCAGCTGGGCTTACAGGGGGCAGGGCTACACCTTC	CASSWAYRGQGYTF
TRBV20-1	-	TRBJ2-7	-	TGCAGTGCTAGTTTTCCAGGGATGGGTTACGAGCAGTACTTC	CSASFPGMGYEQYF
TRBV2	-	TRBJ1-6	-	TGTGCCAGCAGTCCGGACCGGAATTCACCCCTCCACTTT	CASSPDRNSPLHF
TRBV3-1/TRBV3-2	-	TRBJ1-5	-	TGTGCCAGCAGCCAAGAATTTGGGGGGGCGCGGCAGCCCCAGCATTTT	CASSQEFGGARQPQHF
TRBV19	TRBD1	TRBJ1-1	-	TGTGCCGCTCGGGACAGGGAAAGTGGGAACACTGAAGCTTTCTTT	CAARDRESGNTEAFF
TRBV7-9	TRBD1	TRBJ1-6	-	TGTGCCAGCAGCCCCGGACAGGGTTTCGGTTCACCCCTCCACTTT	CASSPGQGFGSPLHF
TRBV27	-	TRBJ1-6	-	TGTGCCAGCAGTCCTACGAGGGCCCACCCGGGTTCACCCCTCCACTTT	CASSPTRAHPGSPLHF
TRBV29-1	TRBD1	TRBJ1-5	-	TGCAGCGGCGGACAGGGGGCGAGGGAGGGCAATCAGCCCCAGCATTTT	CSGGQGAREGNQPQHF
TRBV3-1/TRBV3-2	TRBD2	TRBJ2-3	-	TGTGCCAGCAGGCTCGGCGGGGGGCAAACAGATACGCAGTATTTT	CASRLGGGQTDTQYF
TRBV11-2	TRBD1	TRBJ1-1	-	TGTGCCAGCAGCTTAGAAGACAGGGGCAGAGGGAAAGCTTTCTTT	CASSLEDRGRGKAFF
TRBV9	TRBD1	TRBJ1-3	-	TGTGCCAGCAGCGTAGCTACAGGGGCACTCTCTGGAAACACCATATATTTT	CASSVATGALSGNTIYF
TRBV4-1	-	TRBJ1-1	-	TGCGCCAGCAGCCAAACAGGACTGATGAACACTGAAGCTTTCTTT	CASSQTGLMNTEAFF